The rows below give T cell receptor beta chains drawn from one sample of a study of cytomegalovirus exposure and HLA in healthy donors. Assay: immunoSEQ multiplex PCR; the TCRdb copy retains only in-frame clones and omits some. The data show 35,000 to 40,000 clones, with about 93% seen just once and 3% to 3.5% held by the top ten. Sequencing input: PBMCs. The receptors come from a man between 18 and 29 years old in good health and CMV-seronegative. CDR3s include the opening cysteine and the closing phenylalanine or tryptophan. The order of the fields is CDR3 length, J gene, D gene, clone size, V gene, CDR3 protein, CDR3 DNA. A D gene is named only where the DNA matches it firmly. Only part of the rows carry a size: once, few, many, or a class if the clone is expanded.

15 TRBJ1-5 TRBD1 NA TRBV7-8 CASSLVTGGGQPQHF TGTGCCAGCAGCTTAGTGACAGGGGGCGGTCAGCCCCAGCATTTT
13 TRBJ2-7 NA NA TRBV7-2 CASSFTGIYEQYF TGTGCCAGCAGCTTTACAGGGATCTACGAGCAGTACTTC
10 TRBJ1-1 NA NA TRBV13 CASSFLTAFF TGTGCCAGCAGCTTTCTAACAGCTTTCTTT
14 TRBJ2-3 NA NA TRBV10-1 CASSASSESDTQYF TGCGCCAGCTCGGCTAGTTCGGAGTCAGATACGCAGTATTTT
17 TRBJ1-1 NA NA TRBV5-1 CASSLGQDRLTRAEAFF TGCGCCAGCAGCTTGGGACAGGACCGGTTAACTCGCGCTGAAGCTTTCTTT
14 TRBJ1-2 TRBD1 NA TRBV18 CASSPDRGPYGYTF TGTGCCAGCTCACCAGACAGGGGGCCCTATGGCTACACCTTC
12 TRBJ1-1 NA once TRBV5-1 CASGLGNTEAFF TGCGCCAGTGGGCTGGGGAACACTGAAGCTTTCTTT
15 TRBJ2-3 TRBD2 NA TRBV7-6 CASSLVAGGKDTQYF TGTGCCAGCAGCTTAGTTGCGGGGGGAAAAGATACGCAGTATTTT
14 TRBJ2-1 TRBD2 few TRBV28 CATWRGANYNEQFF TGTGCAACTTGGCGGGGGGCGAACTACAATGAGCAGTTCTTC
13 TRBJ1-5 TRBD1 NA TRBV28 CASKTGGNQPQHF TGTGCCAGCAAAACAGGGGGCAATCAGCCCCAGCATTTT
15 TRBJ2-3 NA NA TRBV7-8 CASSFGQLLGDTQYF TGTGCCAGCAGCTTCGGACAGCTTCTCGGGGATACGCAGTATTTT
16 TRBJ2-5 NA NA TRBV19 CASSISSRLGEETQYF TGTGCCAGTAGTATAAGCTCCCGACTAGGCGAAGAGACCCAGTACTTC
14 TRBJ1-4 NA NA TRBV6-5 CASTGRGGDEKLFF TGTGCCAGCACTGGTCGAGGGGGGGATGAAAAACTGTTTTTT
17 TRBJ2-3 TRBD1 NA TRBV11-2 CASSLEGGGYGTDTQYF TGTGCCAGCAGCTTAGAAGGGGGCGGGTATGGCACAGATACGCAGTATTTT
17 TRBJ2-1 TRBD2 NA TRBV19 CASSIGSSGRAYNEQFF TGTGCCAGTAGTATAGGCTCAAGCGGGAGGGCCTACAATGAGCAGTTCTTC
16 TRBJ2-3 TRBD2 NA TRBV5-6 CASSYSSGYATDTQYF TGTGCCAGCAGCTATTCTAGCGGGTACGCAACAGATACGCAGTATTTT
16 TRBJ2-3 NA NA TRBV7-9 CASSLGGAGYTDTQYF TGTGCCAGCAGCCTAGGCGGGGCGGGGTACACAGATACGCAGTATTTT
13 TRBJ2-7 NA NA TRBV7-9 CASRDSLSYEQYF TGTGCCAGCAGAGACTCTTTATCCTACGAGCAGTACTTC
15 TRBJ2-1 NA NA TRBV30 CAWSEDSRPYNEQFF TGTGCCTGGAGCGAAGACAGCCGTCCCTACAATGAGCAGTTCTTC
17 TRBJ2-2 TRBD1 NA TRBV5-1 CASSLAPQGAGTGELFF TGCGCCAGCAGCTTGGCCCCCCAGGGGGCTGGCACCGGGGAGCTGTTTTTT
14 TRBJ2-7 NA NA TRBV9 CASSVGVESYEQYF TGTGCCAGCAGCGTAGGAGTCGAATCCTACGAGCAGTACTTC
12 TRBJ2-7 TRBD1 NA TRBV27 CASRSAGTGPLF TGTGCCAGCAGATCAGCCGGGACAGGGCCTTTATTC
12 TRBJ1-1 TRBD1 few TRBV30 CAGTVANTEAFF TGTGCGGGGACAGTAGCCAACACTGAAGCTTTCTTT
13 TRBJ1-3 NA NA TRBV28 CASSSYSGNTIYF TGTGCCAGCAGTTCCTACTCTGGAAACACCATATATTTT